What follows is one T cell receptor (beta chain) and its context. This sample stems from a study of CD8 T cells in Susac syndrome. RNA in amounts of about 0.45 to 1 ug was reverse transcribed with random hexamers. TCRdb re-derived calls from the immunoSEQ multiplex PCR reads in MiXCR, one entry per CDR3 protein. The sample lists some 190,000 distinct CDR3 sequences; approximately 94% were seen once. FACS enriched CD8+ TEMRA cells, while bulk CD8+ and CD4+ were negatively isolated. The CDR3 extends over 13 amino acids. CDR1 and CDR2 (germline): MNHEY, SVGAGI. V gave up 2 bases and J gave up 4 bases; unmatched junction bases: 1.

The source of this sequence is a human donor in good health. The chain recombines TRBV6-5 with TRBJ1-1; 7 bases align to TRBD1. What was sequenced was CD4+ T cells from PBMCs. The CDR3 reads CASSYRDSTEAFF. DNA of the CDR3: TGTGCCAGCAGTTACCGGGACAGCACTGAAGCTTTCTTT.